This TCR beta chain originates from a study of OX40 agonist ivuxolimab in advanced cancers. General study findings and limits: It was also the case that some nonresponders had low normalized T-cell clonal expansion. More expanded clones were found, on average, in CD8+ than in CD4+ T cells.

Autoimmune disease history or systemic immunosuppression excluded patients. V lost 6 bases and J lost 1, with 13 bases in between. Looked up from germline, CDR1 is MNHEY and CDR2 is SVGAGI. This CDR3 region has 14 residues. Using immunoSEQ multiplex PCR, the repertoire was profiled, and TCRdb retains in-frame clones only, with some absent. The top ten hold approximately 5% of the sample, which has some 59,000 clones, 85% to 90% seen once. Regarding this clone: Its antigen remains unidentified. The same CDR3 arises from other DNA sequences in this sample as well.

The chain links TRBV6-5 to TRBJ2-7, with D perhaps TRBD2 (5 bases). Sequenced material: CD4+ or CD8+ T cells sorted from blood, taken in a trial of the OX40 agonist ivuxolimab. The source is an adult with an advanced solid tumor such as melanoma, head and neck, liver or kidney cancer. The CDR3 bases are TGTGCCAGCAGCCCAGAAGAGGGTTCCTACGAGCAGTACTTC. This sequence encodes CASSPEEGSYEQYF.